This entry lists 29 T cell receptor beta chains sequenced from one sample in a study of blood T cell repertoires in COVID-19. Libraries were prepared by immunoSEQ multiplex PCR; TCRdb keeps only in-frame clonotypes and omits some of them. Among over 140,000 clones listed, approximately 83% were seen once. The sequenced material came from peripheral blood. The source is an older woman with acute or convalescent COVID-19.

The chain recombines TRBV7-7 with TRBJ2-3, with a weak D call TRBD2 (7 bases). The CDR3 is made up of 17 amino acids. Germline V CDR1 and CDR2: SSHAT, FNYEAQ (reference sequence). With 5 bases removed from V and 1 base from J, the gap between germline ends came to 19 bases. The CDR3 DNA sequence: TGTGCCAGCAGCCCCGGGGGGCGGGAGTTTGGCACAGATACGCAGTATTTT. This sequence encodes CASSPGGREFGTDTQYF.

This clone was recorded a few times. The chain employs TRBV19 and TRBJ1-2; tentative D call: TRBD1 (6 bases). Germline CDR1 is LNHDA and CDR2 is SQIVND (reference sequence). The CDR3 is 15 amino acids. V dropped 4 bases and J dropped 5 bases, with 17 bases sitting between them. The CDR3: CASSNSFTGLYGYTF. CDR3 DNA sequence: TGTGCCAGTAGTAACTCCTTTACAGGGTTATATGGCTACACCTTC.

Worth noting for this clone: At one of its ends the junction is not consistent with the germline gene, which may arise from a read error. The chain employs TRBV20-1 and TRBJ2-1, with TRBD2 matching 11 bases. Germline CDR1 is DFQATT and CDR2 is SNEGSKA (reference sequence). The CDR3 sequence is 11 residues long. CDR3 nucleotide sequence: TGCAGTGCTACCAGACTAGCGGGGTCTCTCTTC. Translated: CSATRLAGSLF.

A single count supports this clone. The V call is TRBV15, the J call TRBJ1-4; no firm D call. In germline, CDR1 is LNHNV, CDR2 YYDKDF (reference sequence). V was shortened by 1 base and J by 10 bases, with 7 bases between the two germline ends. This CDR3 comprises 12 residues. CDR3 nucleotide sequence: TGTGCCACCAGCAGAGGGGAGGGAAAACTGTTTTTT. It translates to CATSRGEGKLFF.

The J gene is TRBJ2-3, the V gene TRBV13; 9 nucleotides align to TRBD1. CDR3 size: 16 residues. Germline values: CDR1 PRHDT, CDR2 FYEKMQ (reference sequence). V lost 4 bases and J lost 4; bases outside the gene matches: 9. The CDR3 DNA sequence: TGTGCCAGCAGCTACCGGGACAGGGTCTTTTCAGATACGCAGTATTTT. Encoded protein: CASSYRDRVFSDTQYF.

The V and J genes are TRBV28 and TRBJ1-1, with D possibly matching TRBD1 (5 bases). The CDR3 extends over 17 amino acids. V was pared by 3 bases and J by 0 bases, with 17 bases between. Germline loops: CDR1 MDHEN, CDR2 SYDVKM. This CDR3 reads CASSFTWGLGLNTEAFF. The CDR3 region has the DNA TGTGCCAGCAGTTTTACATGGGGATTGGGGCTGAACACTGAAGCTTTCTTT.

The gene calls are TRBV18 and TRBJ2-1; 9 bases agree with TRBD2. The CDR3 has 18 amino acids. Germline CDR1 KGHSH, CDR2 LQKENI. The V segment lost 0 bases and the J segment 7 bases; nucleotides outside the gene matches: 13. CDR3 nucleotide sequence: TGTGCCAGCTCACCACCTGTGGGTAGCGGGAGTGGCCCAAATGAGCAGTTCTTC. It encodes CASSPPVGSGSGPNEQFF. Complete variable domain (other parts from reference TRBV18 and TRBJ2-1): NAGVMQNPRHLVRRRGQEARLRCSPMKGHSHVYWYRQLPEEGLKFMVYLQKENIIDESGMPKERFSAEFPKEGPSILRIQQVVRGDSAAYFCASSPPVGSGSGPNEQFFGPGTRLTVL.

This clone was counted only a few times. The chain recombines TRBV30 with TRBJ1-3, with D perhaps matching TRBD1 (6 bases). This CDR3 spans 13 amino acids. Trimming took 5 bases from V and 1 from J, leaving 9 bases between them. The germline V gene encodes CDR1 GTSNPN and CDR2 SVGIG (reference sequence). Written as DNA, the CDR3 is TGTGCCTGGGTACAGGGATCTGGAAACACCATATATTTT. Translation: CAWVQGSGNTIYF.

This clone was recorded only once. The chain links TRBV12-3 or TRBV12-4 to TRBJ2-5, with unresolved D. The CDR3 spans 12 residues. V was cut by 1 base and J by 5 bases, with 5 bases left in between. The CDR3 is CASSLVSETQYF. CDR3 DNA sequence: TGTGCCAGCAGTTTAGTTTCGGAGACCCAGTACTTC.

The gene calls are TRBV4-1 and TRBJ1-1; 8 bases align to TRBD1. Trimming cost V 6 bases and J 1 base; bases outside gene matches: 4. There are 14 residues in the CDR3. Germline loops: CDR1 MGHRA, CDR2 YSYEKL. The CDR3 sequence: CASRPGTGNTEAFF. CDR3 nucleotide sequence: TGCGCCAGCAGACCCGGGACAGGGAACACTGAAGCTTTCTTT.

The CDR3 reads CASSAGLAADTQYF. The CDR3 DNA sequence: TGTGCCAGCAGCGCGGGACTAGCGGCAGATACGCAGTATTTT. The chain employs TRBV9 and TRBJ2-3; 11 nucleotides line up with TRBD2. Germline CDR1 SGDLS, CDR2 YYNGEE. V shed 3 bases and J 4 bases; nucleotides not matched to a gene: 1. The CDR3 contains 14 residues.

The chain couples TRBV28 to TRBJ1-2, with 7 bases fitting TRBD1. Per the germline V gene, CDR1 is MDHEN and CDR2 is SYDVKM. V was pared by 4 bases and J by 4 bases, with 15 bases of the junction left unmatched. CDR3 length: 17 amino acids. This chain's CDR3 is CASSSQTRDSGRYGYTF. Here the CDR3 DNA reads TGTGCCAGCAGTTCCCAAACCCGGGACAGTGGACGCTATGGCTACACCTTC.

The CDR3 sequence is CASSHSGTGVVYTF. CDR3 nucleotide sequence: TGTGCCAGCAGCCACTCTGGGACAGGGGTAGTCTATACCTTC. The chain employs TRBV28 and TRBJ1-2, with TRBD1 identical over 10 bases. Germline trimming cut 6 bases from V and 14 bases from J; bases unmatched to any gene: 15. Germline values: CDR1 MDHEN, CDR2 SYDVKM. The CDR3 consists of 14 residues.

This clone has only one observation. The gene calls are TRBV5-1 and TRBJ2-5, with 9 positions matching TRBD2. The CDR3 is 15 amino acids. V trimming: 4 bases; J trimming: 0 bases; junction bases outside the gene matches: 4. The germline V gene encodes CDR1 SGHRS and CDR2 YFSETQ. The CDR3 spells CASSKGTSYQETQYF. DNA for the CDR3: TGCGCCAGCAGCAAGGGGACTAGCTACCAAGAGACCCAGTACTTC.

The chain recombines TRBV7-6 with TRBJ2-5; 7 nucleotides align to TRBD2. Germline assignment: CDR1 SGHVS and CDR2 FNYEAQ. This CDR3 spans 15 amino acids. Germline trimming cut 5 bases from V and 5 bases from J; bases unmatched to any gene: 11. The CDR3: CASSPPGGREETQYF. The CDR3 region has the DNA TGTGCCAGCAGCCCCCCGGGCGGGCGGGAGGAGACCCAGTACTTC.

V usage is TRBV14 and J usage is TRBJ1-2; D not certain. The germline gives CDR1 SGHDN, CDR2 FVKESK. Trimming took off 3 bases at V and 5 bases at J, with 10 bases between the two ends. The CDR3 covers 13 residues. Here the CDR3 reads CASSQKRGYGYTF. The CDR3 nucleotides are TGTGCCAGCAGCCAGAAACGGGGTTATGGCTACACCTTC.

This chain links TRBV27 with TRBJ2-7; 8 bases agree with TRBD2. CDR1 is MNHEY and CDR2 is SMNVEV in the germline V gene (reference sequence). The CDR3 runs to 14 residues. Trimming cost V 6 bases and J 6 bases; bases outside gene matches: 10. DNA of the CDR3: TGTGCCAGCAGGGAAAGCGGGAGTATAGGCGAGCAGTACTTC. It specifies CASRESGSIGEQYF.

V usage is TRBV19 and J usage is TRBJ2-2; 7 positions match TRBD1. CDR1 and CDR2 (germline): LNHDA, SQIVND (reference sequence). The V segment lost 3 bases and the J segment 7 bases; nucleotides outside the gene matches: 5. The CDR3 consists of 14 residues. CDR3 region: CASSIKGAGGELFF. DNA of the CDR3: TGTGCCAGTAGTATTAAGGGGGCCGGCGGGGAGCTGTTTTTT.

This sequence joins TRBV7-2 and TRBJ2-7; perhaps TRBD2 as D (6 bases). CDR3 length: 15 residues. V lost 5 bases to trimming and J lost 3 bases, with 17 bases between them. Germline CDR1 and CDR2: SGHTA and FQGNSA. In nucleotides, the CDR3 is TGTGCCAGCAGCCTTTTTCGGGGAGGTGGCTACGAGCAGTACTTC. Translation gives CASSLFRGGGYEQYF.

This chain connects TRBV3-1 (or the pseudogene TRBV3-2) to TRBJ2-3, with D possibly being TRBD1 (5 bases). The length of the CDR3 is 15 residues. V gave up 6 bases and J gave up 2 bases, with 15 bases separating them. CDR1 and CDR2 (germline): LGHDT, YNNKEL (reference sequence). CDR3 bases: TGTGCCAGCAGGGAAACAGGAATCTACACAGATACGCAGTATTTT. It encodes CASRETGIYTDTQYF.

V is TRBV15 and J is TRBJ1-3; D unresolved. Germline CDR1 reads LNHNV; CDR2 reads YYDKDF (reference sequence). The CDR3 sequence is 16 residues long. The ends were cut back, 0 bases at V and 0 bases at J, with 9 bases in the middle. CDR3: CATSRDPVYSGNTIYF. CDR3 DNA: TGTGCCACCAGCAGAGACCCAGTTTACTCTGGAAACACCATATATTTT. Full variable domain (missing parts from reference TRBV15 and TRBJ1-3): DAMVIQNPRYQVTQFGKPVTLSCSQTLNHNVMYWYQQKSSQAPKLLFHYYDKDFNNEADTPDNFQSRRPNTSFCFLDIRSPGLGDTAMYLCATSRDPVYSGNTIYFGEGSWLTVV.

J is TRBJ2-1 and V is TRBV6-2 or TRBV6-3, with 7 bases aligning to TRBD2. J gave up 6 bases and V 4 bases, and 6 bases lay outside the gene matches. From germline, CDR1 is MNHEY and CDR2 SVGEGT. The CDR3 runs 14 residues. The CDR3 is CASSFRDYLNEQFF. The DNA for the CDR3 is TGTGCCAGCAGTTTCCGGGACTATCTCAATGAGCAGTTCTTC.

The chain joins TRBV19 to TRBJ1-2; the match to TRBD1 covers 9 bases. The CDR3 contains 16 residues. Trimming took 3 bases from V and 4 from J; bases not matched to a gene: 9. Germline V gene sequence: CDR1 LNHDA, CDR2 SQIVND (reference sequence). In DNA, the CDR3 is TGTGCCAGTAGTATCACAGGGGGCTCTAGCGGCTATGGCTACACCTTC. It yields the protein CASSITGGSSGYGYTF.

The chain links TRBV11-2 to TRBJ2-7, with TRBD2 as a possible D gene (6 bases). CDR3 length equals 14 residues. Germline assignment: CDR1 SGHAT and CDR2 FQNNGV. Trimming stripped 3 bases from V and 3 bases from J, with 12 bases between. CDR3 sequence reads: CASSFFAEGYEQYF. DNA of the CDR3: TGTGCCAGCAGCTTTTTTGCGGAGGGCTACGAGCAGTACTTC.

This chain connects TRBV6-5 to TRBJ1-5, with D tentatively TRBD1 (5 bases). Germline V gene lookup returns CDR1 MNHEY and CDR2 SVGAGI. The CDR3 contains 13 residues. Trimming pared 6 bases from V and 7 bases from J, leaving 13 bases between. The CDR3 DNA reads TGTGCCAGCAGGCGGGGGGGTGGACAGCCCCAGCATTTT. It translates to CASRRGGGQPQHF.

The rearrangement joins TRBV28 to TRBJ1-5, with unresolved D. V was clipped by 8 bases and J by 5 bases, with 10 bases between them. This CDR3 spans 12 amino acids. Germline CDR1 is MDHEN and CDR2 is SYDVKM. CDR3 protein: CASLTGDQPQHF. The DNA for the CDR3 is TGTGCCAGCCTTACCGGGGATCAGCCCCAGCATTTT.

The genes are TRBV18 and TRBJ1-2; D may be TRBD1 (5 bases). CDR3 length equals 13 residues. Per germline, CDR1 KGHSH and CDR2 LQKENI. Trimming left V 6 bases short and J 4 bases short, with 12 bases between. In nucleotides, the CDR3 is TGTGCCAGCTCGGCGGGACCGACCTATGGCTACACCTTC. Its protein product is CASSAGPTYGYTF. The variable domain in full, with the rest retrieved from reference TRBV18 and TRBJ1-2, is NAGVMQNPRHLVRRRGQEARLRCSPMKGHSHVYWYRQLPEEGLKFMVYLQKENIIDESGMPKERFSAEFPKEGPSILRIQQVVRGDSAAYFCASSAGPTYGYTFGSGTRLTVV.

The rearrangement joins TRBV28 to TRBJ2-5; D not resolved. CDR3 length: 14 amino acids. The germline V and J ends were trimmed by 3 bases and 1 base, with 9 bases remaining between them. The germline V gene has CDR1 MDHEN and CDR2 SYDVKM. In DNA form, the CDR3 reads TGTGCCAGCAGTTTTGGCGGCCGCCAAGAGACCCAGTACTTC. Residues: CASSFGGRQETQYF.

The rearrangement joins TRBV28 to TRBJ1-5; D gene uncertain. CDR1 is MDHEN, CDR2 SYDVKM, per germline. There are 15 residues in the CDR3. V was cut by 5 bases and J by 2 bases, with 13 bases left in between. This chain's CDR3 is CASSPLKRGNQPQHF. The CDR3 bases are TGTGCCAGCAGTCCCCTAAAGAGAGGCAATCAGCCCCAGCATTTT.